This TCR beta chain was sequenced during a study of Ad26.COV2.S vaccination and SARS-CoV-2 variants. Notes on the study in general: Substantial breadth was reportedly displayed by spike-specific CD8+ and CD4+ T cell responses after vaccination.

CDR1 and CDR2 from the germline V gene are SNHLY and FYNNEI. Trimming shortened V by 7 bases and J by 3 bases, and 10 bases separated the two germline ends. The CDR3 is 12 amino acids. Treatment here: some 19 received Ad26.COV2.S at low or high dose, single or two shots; roughly five received placebo; per-sample allocation not given. Collection of samples fell on day 63 after the first vaccine or placebo injection. The repertoire was sequenced with immunoSEQ multiplex PCR; TCRdb's copy has only in-frame clones and lacks some. The table has roughly 410,000 clones, 83% seen once. This clone was counted ten times or more. The antigen remains undetermined.

The source was peripheral blood, collected in a trial of Ad26.COV2.S vaccine versus placebo. The TCR comes from a person between 18 and 60 years old who received the Ad26.COV2.S COVID-19 vaccine or a placebo. The rearrangement links TRBV2 to TRBJ2-7; no clear D. CDR3 nucleotide sequence: TGTGCCAGCACTGCAGGCCGCTACGAGCAGTACTTC. This translates into CASTAGRYEQYF. Based on the CDR3 plus reference TRBV2 and TRBJ2-7, the full variable domain is EPEVTQTPSHQVTQMGQEVILRCVPISNHLYFYWYRQILGQKVEFLVSFYNNEISEKSEIFDDQFSVERPDGSNFTLKIRSTKLEDSAMYFCASTAGRYEQYFGPGTRLTVT.